Shown below are 6 T cell receptor beta chains from a single sample sequenced in a study of blood T cell repertoires in COVID-19 (dated by TCRdb to 2018 to 2021). The library came from the immunoSEQ multiplex PCR assay. TCRdb limited this immuneACCESS table to in-frame rearrangements with V and J called. A share of clones is missing; checked studies link under half to unresolved V genes, and the rest is unexplained. The sample table contains 150,000 to 200,000 clones; only one count was recorded for 81% of them. The top ten clones comprise 11% of the sample. Sequenced input: peripheral blood. These receptors all come from a human donor in a cohort sampled during active COVID-19.

J is TRBJ2-1 and V is TRBV5-4, with D hard to call. The CDR3 length is 13 residues. Trimming pared 7 bases from V and 5 bases from J, leaving 13 bases between. Germline lookup yields CDR1 SGHNT and CDR2 YYREEE (reference sequence). CDR3 sequence (DNA): TGTGCCAGCCGGTTTGGAGTCGACAATGAGCAGTTCTTC. Translation: CASRFGVDNEQFF.

This chain uses TRBV7-2 with TRBJ2-7, with 10 bases fitting TRBD2. Trimming at V came to 4 bases and at J to 6 bases, leaving 15 bases not matched to a gene. The germline V gene has CDR1 SGHTA and CDR2 FQGNSA. CDR3 length: 17 amino acids. The CDR3 nucleotides are TGTGCCAGCAGCTCTCTGAGAGCGGGGGGGGCCGCGCGCGAGCAGTACTTC. Translated: CASSSLRAGGAAREQYF. Filled out from reference TRBV7-2 and TRBJ2-7, the complete variable domain reads GAGVSQSPSNKVTEKGKDVELRCDPISGHTALYWYRQSLGQGLEFLIYFQGNSAPDKSGLPSDRFSAERTGGSVSTLTIQRTQQEDSAVYLCASSSLRAGGAAREQYFGPGTRLTVT.

The V call is TRBV27, the J call TRBJ1-2; D perhaps matches TRBD1 (5 bases). Germline-derived CDR1 and CDR2 are MNHEY and SMNVEV (reference sequence). The CDR3 covers 14 residues. V lost 3 bases, J lost 0 bases, and 8 bases lay in between. CDR3 DNA: TGTGCCAGCAGTTTTGGGGGGTCTAACTATGGCTACACCTTC. This translates into CASSFGGSNYGYTF.

The CDR3, as DNA: TGTGCCAGTAGTTATCGGGGGGTGCCCATCGGCAATCAGCCCCAGCATTTT. It translates to CASSYRGVPIGNQPQHF. V gene TRBV19 combines with J gene TRBJ1-5; tentative D call: TRBD1 (5 bases). Germline V gene lookup returns CDR1 LNHDA and CDR2 SQIVND (reference sequence). The CDR3 loop spans 17 amino acids. Trimming stripped 5 bases from V and 2 bases from J, with 19 bases between.

Many counts were recorded for this clone. The chain recombines TRBV5-6 with TRBJ1-2; weak D call: TRBD1 (6 bases). The germline gives CDR1 SGHDT, CDR2 YYEEEE. Trimming took 3 bases from V and 5 from J, leaving 11 bases between them. The CDR3 runs to 13 residues. The chain's CDR3 is CASSSGASYGYTF. The CDR3 region has the DNA TGTGCCAGCAGCTCAGGGGCGAGTTATGGCTACACCTTC.

V is TRBV30 and J is TRBJ2-3, with 7 bases aligning to TRBD1. V lost 3 bases, J lost 0 bases, and 3 bases stayed unmatched. Germline-derived CDR1 and CDR2 are GTSNPN and SVGIG (reference sequence). CDR3 length: 14 residues. The CDR3 coding sequence is TGTGCCTGGAGAGGGACAGTTAGCACAGATACGCAGTATTTT. This codes for CAWRGTVSTDTQYF.